One sample yielded the 30 T cell receptor beta chains listed below, sequenced in a study of T-cell memory formation after mild COVID-19. One entry per CDR3 protein results from TCRdb running MiXCR on the 5' RACE reads. This sample has roughly 280,000 distinct CDR3 sequences, with around 8% found just once. The sequencing sample was made of PBMCs or a T cell subset sorted from them (not recorded which). The source is a man aged 18-30 years who had mild COVID-19 (a few samples of this study predate the infection). Cell type and time point are not known.

V gene TRBV5-1 combines with J gene TRBJ2-7, with D unclear. The length of the CDR3 is 14 residues. Trimming removed 1 base from V and 4 bases from J, with 12 bases in between. CDR1 and CDR2 from the germline V gene are SGHRS and YFSETQ. CDR3 sequence reads: CASSLRGTNYEQYF. The DNA of the CDR3 is TGCGCCAGCAGCTTGCGCGGTACGAATTACGAGCAGTACTTC.

The V and J genes are TRBV25-1 and TRBJ2-2; 11 bases are a match to TRBD1. The CDR3 totals 15 residues. Germline CDR1 and CDR2: MGHDK and SYGVNS. The ends lost 6 bases at V and 6 bases at J; junction bases unmatched: 6. The CDR3 DNA reads as TGTGCCAGCAGGAGGACAGGGGGCGCGCCCGGGGAGCTGTTTTTT. It codes for CASRRTGGAPGELFF.

This clonotype was detected many times. This chain uses TRBV7-2 with TRBJ2-4; 7 positions match TRBD1. The CDR3 loop spans 15 amino acids. V lost 6 bases, J lost 8 bases, and 13 bases stayed unmatched. Germline-derived CDR1 and CDR2 are SGHTA and FQGNSA. CDR3 bases: TGTGCCAGCAGGAGGGGTATTAGACAGGGATACATTCAGTACTTC. Translation: CASRRGIRQGYIQYF.

The rearrangement uses TRBV27 and TRBJ2-3, with unresolved D. This CDR3 contains 13 residues. Trimming cost V 7 bases and J 1 base, with 9 bases left between them. Germline lookup yields CDR1 MNHEY and CDR2 SMNVEV (reference sequence). The CDR3 DNA sequence: TGTGCCAGCACCCCCAGAGGCACAGATACGCAGTATTTT. Protein sequence: CASTPRGTDTQYF.

The chain recombines TRBV25-1 with TRBJ1-6, with a tentative D call TRBD1 (5 bases). Germline V gene lookup returns CDR1 MGHDK and CDR2 SYGVNS. Trimming cost V 3 bases and J 3 bases, with 9 bases left between them. CDR3 length equals 15 residues. CDR3 in DNA: TGTGCCAGCAGTGACGCCGGGGGCTATAATTCACCCCTCCACTTT. Protein: CASSDAGGYNSPLHF.

This clonotype came up many times. The chain uses TRBV20-1 and TRBJ2-5, with 7 bases aligning to TRBD1. Looked up from germline, CDR1 is DFQATT and CDR2 is SNEGSKA (reference sequence). V was pared by 6 bases and J by 5 bases, with 12 bases of the junction left unmatched. The CDR3 has 14 amino acids. The CDR3 DNA reads TGCAGTGCCAGTAGCGACAGGGTCCGTGAGACCCAGTACTTC. This gives the protein CSASSDRVRETQYF.

This clonotype turned up a few times. V is TRBV2 and J is TRBJ2-3, with 15 bases that match TRBD2. CDR1 is SNHLY and CDR2 is FYNNEI in the germline V gene. The CDR3 length is 18 residues. V shed 6 bases, J shed 5 bases, and the junction held 12 bases outside the gene matches. Here the CDR3 DNA reads TGTGCCAGCAGGGATCGGACTAGCGGGGGGGCTTCACGAGATACGCAGTATTTT. It translates to CASRDRTSGGASRDTQYF.

The chain joins TRBV6-1 to TRBJ2-5; D not resolved. Trimming stripped 6 bases from V and 3 bases from J, with 11 bases between. The CDR3 covers 13 residues. CDR1 and CDR2 (germline): MNHNS, SASEGT. In nucleotides, the CDR3 is TGTGCCAGCAGCGAGGTAAAGGAAGAGACCCAGTACTTC. Its translation: CASSEVKEETQYF.

The CDR3 sequence is CATGTVPSGANVLTF. In nucleotides, the CDR3 is TGTGCCACCGGGACAGTGCCCTCTGGGGCCAACGTCCTGACTTTC. The gene calls are TRBV7-9 and TRBJ2-6; TRBD1 matches at 7 bases. V shed 10 bases and J 0 bases; nucleotides not matched to a gene: 6. Germline CDR1 reads SEHNR; CDR2 reads FQNEAQ (reference sequence). The CDR3 is made up of 15 amino acids.

The V gene is TRBV20-1, the J gene TRBJ2-1; perhaps D is TRBD1 or TRBD2 (5 bases each). This CDR3 is 16 amino acids long. The germline gives CDR1 DFQATT, CDR2 SNEGSKA (reference sequence). V lost 3 bases to trimming and J lost 5 bases, with 20 bases between them. In DNA form, the CDR3 reads TGCAGTGCTAGGCCCCGACCGGGACGCAGAGACAATGAGCAGTTCTTC. The encoded protein is CSARPRPGRRDNEQFF.

A few counts support this clonotype. The rearrangement joins TRBV6-2 or TRBV6-3 to TRBJ2-1; D ambiguous. The germline V gene encodes CDR1 MNHEY and CDR2 SVGEGT. With 5 bases removed from V and 2 bases from J, the gap between germline ends came to 13 bases. The CDR3 contains 15 residues. The CDR3 bases are TGTGCCAGCAGTCGCCCCCTCGGACCCTACAATGAGCAGTTCTTC. Its translation is CASSRPLGPYNEQFF.

This clonotype was seen only a few times. The chain links TRBV4-3 to TRBJ1-5; D might be TRBD1 (6 bases). The germline V gene has CDR1 LGHNA and CDR2 YSLEER. The CDR3 extends over 15 amino acids. V dropped 0 bases and J dropped 7 bases, with 13 bases sitting between them. The CDR3 spells CASSQDSGRGQPQHF. The CDR3 bases are TGCGCCAGCAGCCAAGATAGCGGCAGGGGACAGCCCCAGCATTTT.

The CDR3 DNA follows: TGTGCCAGCAGCTTGACAGGGGACGGTGGAAACACCATATATTTT. Translation: CASSLTGDGGNTIYF. The chain carries TRBV7-8 and TRBJ1-3; 8 positions agree with TRBD1. This CDR3 is built from 15 residues. CDR1 and CDR2 (germline): SGHVS, FQNEAQ. J was trimmed by 3 bases and V by 3 bases; bases with no gene match: 4. The variable domain in full, with the rest retrieved from reference TRBV7-8 and TRBJ1-3, is GAGVSQSPRYKVAKRGQDVALRCDPISGHVSLFWYQQALGQGPEFLTYFQNEAQLDKSGLPSDRFFAERPEGSVSTLKIQRTQQEDSAVYLCASSLTGDGGNTIYFGEGSWLTVV.

This sequence joins TRBV2 and TRBJ1-5, with 7 nucleotides matching TRBD1. Germline V gene data show CDR1 as SNHLY and CDR2 as FYNNEI. This CDR3 is built from 14 residues. Trimming took 5 bases from V and 6 from J; bases not matched to a gene: 7. CDR3 sequence (DNA): TGTGCCAGCAGTCCCGACAGGGATGGTCAGCCCCAGCATTTT. Its translation: CASSPDRDGQPQHF.

The rearrangement links TRBV5-4 to TRBJ2-5; 8 positions match TRBD2. Germline V gene data show CDR1 as SGHNT and CDR2 as YYREEE (reference sequence). This CDR3 is 19 amino acids long. Losses at the gene ends were 1 base for V and 3 bases for J; bases not matched to a gene: 17. CDR3 bases: TGTGCCAGCAGCTTGTTCCCCCCCCGACTAGCGAGGGGGGAAGAGACCCAGTACTTC. Encoded protein: CASSLFPPRLARGEETQYF.

This clonotype was seen many times. V and J are TRBV5-1 and TRBJ1-1; no definite D call. This CDR3 is built from 13 residues. The V gene lost 0 bases and the J gene lost 1 base, with 4 bases spanning the gap. Germline loops: CDR1 SGHRS, CDR2 YFSETQ. The CDR3 region is CASSLAGNTEAFF. Here the CDR3 DNA reads TGCGCCAGCAGCTTGGCCGGGAACACTGAAGCTTTCTTT. The variable domain in full, with the rest retrieved from reference TRBV5-1 and TRBJ1-1, is KAGVTQTPRYLIKTRGQQVTLSCSPISGHRSVSWYQQTPGQGLQFLFEYFSETQRNKGNFPGRFSGRQFSNSRSEMNVSTLELGDSALYLCASSLAGNTEAFFGQGTRLTVV.

The chain has TRBV11-2 and TRBJ1-2; unclear D gene. The CDR3 loop spans 13 amino acids. The ends were cut back, 3 bases at V and 7 bases at J, with 12 bases in the middle. Looked up from germline, CDR1 is SGHAT and CDR2 is FQNNGV. CDR3 residues: CASSFTGSGGYTF. The CDR3 DNA follows: TGTGCCAGCAGCTTCACGGGTTCAGGTGGCTACACCTTC.

In this sample, this clonotype turned up a few times. J is TRBJ2-4 and V is TRBV20-1; TRBD1 agrees at 7 bases. In germline, CDR1 is DFQATT, CDR2 SNEGSKA (reference sequence). The CDR3 totals 13 residues. Trimming cost V 1 base and J 5 bases; bases outside gene matches: 2. CDR3 coding DNA: TGCAGTGCTAGAGGCCAGGGGGAAAACATTCAGTACTTC. Translated, it gives CSARGQGENIQYF.

CDR3 nucleotide sequence: TGTGCCAGCAGCTTGGAGGACACGGCTAGGGAAGGCTACACCTTC. As protein: CASSLEDTAREGYTF. The chain joins TRBV5-5 to TRBJ1-2; D possibly corresponds to TRBD1 (5 bases). Trimming removed 0 bases at V and 8 bases at J, with 17 bases between. The length of the CDR3 is 15 residues. Germline CDR1 reads SGHKS; CDR2 reads YYEKEE (reference sequence).

This clonotype was picked up many times. V usage is TRBV7-2 and J usage is TRBJ2-5; 10 bases map to TRBD2. In germline, CDR1 is SGHTA, CDR2 FQGNSA. The CDR3 loop spans 14 amino acids. The trim removed 9 bases at V and 2 bases at J, leaving 6 bases unmatched. The chain's CDR3 is CASSLAGVQETQYF. Written as DNA, the CDR3 is TGTGCCAGTAGTCTAGCGGGGGTTCAAGAGACCCAGTACTTC.

This clonotype has only a few counts. V and J are TRBV24-1 and TRBJ2-5, with unresolved D. This CDR3 is 11 amino acids long. The V end lost 5 bases, the J end lost 5 bases, and 5 bases lay between the germline ends. CDR1 and CDR2 (germline): KGHDR, SFDVKD. The CDR3 coding sequence is TGTGCCACCAGTGCCTCCGAGACCCAGTACTTC. This gives the protein CATSASETQYF.

The chain couples TRBV7-2 to TRBJ2-3; weak D call: TRBD2 (5 bases). CDR1 is SGHTA, CDR2 FQGNSA, per germline. V was cut by 3 bases and J by 3 bases, with 13 bases left in between. The length of the CDR3 is 15 residues. CDR3: CASSFYEGGTDTQYF. CDR3 in DNA: TGTGCCAGCAGCTTCTATGAGGGTGGGACAGATACGCAGTATTTT. Based on the CDR3 plus reference TRBV7-2 and TRBJ2-3, the full variable domain is GAGVSQSPSNKVTEKGKDVELRCDPISGHTALYWYRQSLGQGLEFLIYFQGNSAPDKSGLPSDRFSAERTGGSVSTLTIQRTQQEDSAVYLCASSFYEGGTDTQYFGPGTRLTVL.

In DNA form, the CDR3 reads TGTGCCAGCACTCCAGGGTTTCGGACTGAAGCTTTCTTT. As protein: CASTPGFRTEAFF. The genes are TRBV27 and TRBJ1-1; TRBD1 is a possible D gene (5 bases). The CDR3 is made up of 13 amino acids. Germline lookup yields CDR1 MNHEY and CDR2 SMNVEV (reference sequence). V was trimmed by 7 bases and J by 5 bases, leaving 14 bases between them.

This clonotype was observed a handful of times. The rearrangement uses TRBV7-6 and TRBJ1-3; D remains ambiguous. V lost 2 bases and J 0 bases, leaving 8 bases between the germline ends. The CDR3 covers 15 residues. Germline CDR1 is SGHVS and CDR2 is FNYEAQ. CDR3 region: CASSLNSRSGNTIYF. The CDR3, as DNA: TGTGCCAGCAGCTTAAACAGCCGCTCTGGAAACACCATATATTTT. Looking up the rest from reference TRBV7-6 and TRBJ1-3 gives the full variable domain: GAGVSQSPRYKVTKRGQDVALRCDPISGHVSLYWYRQALGQGPEFLTYFNYEAQQDKSGLPNDRFSAERPEGSISTLTIQRTEQRDSAMYRCASSLNSRSGNTIYFGEGSWLTVV.

This clonotype was picked up many times. This chain uses TRBV12-3 or TRBV12-4 with TRBJ2-7; D is ambiguous. This CDR3 region has 12 residues. Trimming left V 8 bases short and J 7 bases short, with 15 bases between. The CDR3 loop is CASSNQELEQYF. As DNA, the CDR3 is TGTGCCAGCTCCAACCAAGAGTTAGAGCAGTACTTC.

This clonotype has a handful of counts. The V call is TRBV28, the J call TRBJ1-2; D is ambiguous. V dropped 5 bases and J dropped 10 bases, with 11 bases sitting between them. CDR1 MDHEN and CDR2 SYDVKM come from the germline V gene. The CDR3 is 11 amino acids. Here the CDR3 reads CASSSLWNYTF. In DNA, the CDR3 is TGTGCCAGCAGTAGTTTGTGGAACTACACCTTC.

The chain couples TRBV20-1 to TRBJ2-3; D may be TRBD2 (5 bases). With 3 bases removed from V and 1 base from J, the gap between germline ends came to 14 bases. The length of the CDR3 is 15 residues. Germline values: CDR1 DFQATT, CDR2 SNEGSKA (reference sequence). CDR3 sequence reads: CSASRGESGTDTQYF. The CDR3, as DNA: TGCAGTGCTAGTCGGGGAGAATCAGGCACAGATACGCAGTATTTT.

The chain couples TRBV7-8 to TRBJ2-7, with D maybe TRBD2 (5 bases). The CDR3 runs to 17 residues. The germline CDR1 and CDR2 sequences are SGHVS and FQNEAQ. Trimming stripped 1 base from V and 2 bases from J, with 18 bases between. In nucleotides, the CDR3 is TGTGCCAGCAGCTTAGAGGCGGACTCCACGGATCCCTACGAGCAGTACTTC. Translation gives CASSLEADSTDPYEQYF.

This clonotype was observed a few times. The gene calls are TRBV7-8 and TRBJ2-5; D not certain. CDR3 length: 10 amino acids. CDR1 and CDR2 from the germline V gene are SGHVS and FQNEAQ. V was pared by 7 bases and J by 2 bases, with 2 bases between. The CDR3 nucleotides are TGTGCCAGCAAGCAAGAGACCCAGTACTTC. It translates to CASKQETQYF.

The J gene is TRBJ1-6, the V gene TRBV7-9, with 8 bases that match TRBD1. V was pared by 3 bases and J by 9 bases, with 7 bases of the junction left unmatched. Per germline, CDR1 SEHNR and CDR2 FQNEAQ (reference sequence). The CDR3 covers 15 residues. The CDR3 loop reads CASSFTGGIGSPLHF. CDR3 coding DNA: TGTGCCAGCAGCTTTACAGGGGGAATTGGTTCACCCCTCCACTTT.